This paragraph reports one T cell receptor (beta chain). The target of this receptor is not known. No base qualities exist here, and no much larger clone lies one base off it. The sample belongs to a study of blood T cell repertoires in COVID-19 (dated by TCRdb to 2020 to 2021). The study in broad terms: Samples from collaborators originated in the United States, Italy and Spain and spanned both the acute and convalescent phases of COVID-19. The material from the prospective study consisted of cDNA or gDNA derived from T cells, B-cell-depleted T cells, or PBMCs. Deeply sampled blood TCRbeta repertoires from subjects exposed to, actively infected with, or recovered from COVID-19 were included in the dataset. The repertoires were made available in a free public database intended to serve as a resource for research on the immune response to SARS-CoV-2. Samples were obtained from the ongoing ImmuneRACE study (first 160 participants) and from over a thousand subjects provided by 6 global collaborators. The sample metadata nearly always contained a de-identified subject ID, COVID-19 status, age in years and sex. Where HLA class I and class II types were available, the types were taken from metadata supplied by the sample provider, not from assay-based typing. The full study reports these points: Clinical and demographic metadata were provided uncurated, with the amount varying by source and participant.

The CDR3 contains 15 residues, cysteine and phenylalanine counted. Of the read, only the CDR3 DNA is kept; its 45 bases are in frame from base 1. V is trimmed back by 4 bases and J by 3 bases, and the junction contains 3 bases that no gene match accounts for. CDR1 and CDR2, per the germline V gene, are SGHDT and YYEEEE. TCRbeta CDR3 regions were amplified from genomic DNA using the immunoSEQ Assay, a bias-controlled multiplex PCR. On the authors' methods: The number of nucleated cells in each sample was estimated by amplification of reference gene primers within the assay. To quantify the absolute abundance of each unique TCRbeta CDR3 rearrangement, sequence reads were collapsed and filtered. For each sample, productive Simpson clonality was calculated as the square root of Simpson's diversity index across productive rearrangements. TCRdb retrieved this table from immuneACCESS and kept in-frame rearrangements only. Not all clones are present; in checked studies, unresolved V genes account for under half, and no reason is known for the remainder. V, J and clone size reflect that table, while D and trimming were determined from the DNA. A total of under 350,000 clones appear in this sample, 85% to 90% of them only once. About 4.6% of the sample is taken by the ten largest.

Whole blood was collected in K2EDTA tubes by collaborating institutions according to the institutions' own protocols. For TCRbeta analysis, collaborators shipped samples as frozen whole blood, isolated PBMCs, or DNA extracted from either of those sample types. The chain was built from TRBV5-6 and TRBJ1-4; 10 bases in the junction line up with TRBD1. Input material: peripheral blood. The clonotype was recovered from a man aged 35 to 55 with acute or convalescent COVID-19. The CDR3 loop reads CASSAGTGANEKLFF. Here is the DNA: TGTGCCAGCAGCGCAGGGACAGGGGCTAATGAAAAACTGTTTTTT.